These 3 T cell receptor beta chains came from one sample sequenced in a study of blood T cell repertoires in COVID-19. Data came from immunoSEQ multiplex PCR; TCRdb stores just in-frame clones and leaves some out. The sample lists under 400,000 clones; just over 85% were seen once. Sample: PBMCs or T cells enriched from blood (not recorded which). The receptor source for this set is a woman in her thirties or forties with acute COVID-19.

The chain employs TRBV9 and TRBJ2-5; 11 nucleotides match TRBD2. Per germline, CDR1 SGDLS and CDR2 YYNGEE. V lost 6 bases and J lost 3; bases outside the gene matches: 10. This CDR3 region has 16 residues. CDR3 sequence reads: CASNSGLAGHKETQYF. CDR3 DNA: TGTGCCAGCAATTCCGGACTAGCGGGTCATAAAGAGACCCAGTACTTC.

The genes are TRBV6-6 and TRBJ1-2; TRBD1 matches at 8 bases. Germline values: CDR1 MNHNY, CDR2 SVGAGI (reference sequence). With 4 bases clipped from V and 8 bases from J, the junction kept 0 bases outside the gene matches. This CDR3 is built from 11 residues. The CDR3 DNA is TGTGCCAGCAGTTCAGGGGGCGGCTACACCTTC. This codes for CASSSGGGYTF.

The chain uses TRBV7-9 and TRBJ2-1; D is perhaps TRBD2 (5 bases). Trimming cost V 2 bases and J 6 bases, with 17 bases left between them. Germline V gene sequence: CDR1 SEHNR, CDR2 FQNEAQ (reference sequence). The CDR3 extends over 16 amino acids. As DNA, the CDR3 is TGTGCCAGCAGCTTATTCGACTATGGTCAAGGCAATGAGCAGTTCTTC. Translating gives CASSLFDYGQGNEQFF.